The 19 T cell receptor beta chains below all came from one sample that was sequenced in a study of control samples from healthy donors and cancer patients. Assay used: immunoSEQ multiplex PCR; TCRdb lists only in-frame clones, some missing. The table has roughly 120,000 clones, over 85% seen once; the top ten hold roughly 2.6%. Sequenced material: blood. These receptors were taken from a man aged 30 to 45 in good health.

This chain connects TRBV11-2 to TRBJ2-5, with 7 bases lining up with TRBD1. This CDR3 is 19 amino acids long. CDR1 and CDR2 from the germline V gene are SGHAT and FQNNGV. Losses at the gene ends were 5 bases for V and 3 bases for J; bases not matched to a gene: 21. The CDR3 DNA reads TGTGCCAGCAGCCTCACTCCGGGACAGCAATGGACGGTTAAAGAGACCCAGTACTTC. Translation gives CASSLTPGQQWTVKETQYF. Full variable domain (rest looked up from reference TRBV11-2 and TRBJ2-5): EAGVAQSPRYKIIEKRQSVAFWCNPISGHATLYWYQQILGQGPKLLIQFQNNGVVDDSQLPKDRFSAERLKGVDSTLKIQPAKLEDSAVYLCASSLTPGQQWTVKETQYFGPGTRLLVL.

The chain carries TRBV6-4 and TRBJ2-1, with 9 bases fitting TRBD2. The germline V gene has CDR1 MRHNA and CDR2 SNTAGT. J was trimmed by 9 bases and V by 4 bases; bases with no gene match: 10. The CDR3 covers 15 residues. CDR3 bases: TGTGCCAGCAGTGCTCTAGCGGGGATTTCTAGTGAGCAGTTCTTC. As protein: CASSALAGISSEQFF.

This clone was observed a single time. This chain joins TRBV3-1 (or the pseudogene TRBV3-2) and TRBJ2-5, with a possible D match to TRBD2 (6 bases). CDR1 and CDR2 (germline): LGHDT, YNNKEL (reference sequence). The CDR3 runs 14 residues. V was trimmed by 4 bases and J by 2 bases, leaving 11 bases between them. CDR3 region: CASSRGGEQETQYF. The CDR3 coding sequence is TGTGCCAGCAGCCGTGGCGGGGAGCAAGAGACCCAGTACTTC.

This sequence joins TRBV19 and TRBJ1-1; 8 bases are a match to TRBD1. Germline CDR1 LNHDA, CDR2 SQIVND (reference sequence). The CDR3 loop spans 11 amino acids. The ends lost 10 bases at V and 10 bases at J; junction bases unmatched: 8. The CDR3 here is CATRSGGLAFF. The CDR3 coding sequence is TGTGCCACCCGTTCAGGGGGCTTAGCTTTCTTT.

This clone appeared a single time. The chain has TRBV3-1 (or the pseudogene TRBV3-2) and TRBJ2-5; 12 bases line up with TRBD2. The CDR3 sequence is 19 residues long. In germline, CDR1 is LGHDT, CDR2 YNNKEL (reference sequence). The junction had 17 bases not matched to a gene; V was cut back by 0 bases and J by 9 bases. CDR3 sequence reads: CASSQDRELAGGWVWAQYF. CDR3 DNA: TGTGCCAGCAGCCAAGATCGAGAACTAGCGGGGGGCTGGGTCTGGGCCCAGTACTTC.

V usage is TRBV9 and J usage is TRBJ2-1; 8 bases map to TRBD2. The V gene end was trimmed by 4 bases and the J gene end by 4 bases; junction bases not matched to a gene: 7. Germline V gives CDR1 SGDLS, CDR2 YYNGEE. There are 15 residues in the CDR3. The CDR3 bases are TGTGCCAGCAGCAGCCGTGGCGGGGGGTACAATGAGCAGTTCTTC. Protein: CASSSRGGGYNEQFF.

The chain couples TRBV2 to TRBJ2-7; 8 bases map to TRBD1. Germline V gene data show CDR1 as SNHLY and CDR2 as FYNNEI. The CDR3 covers 14 residues. V shed 3 bases, J shed 0 bases, and the junction held 1 base outside the gene matches. The CDR3 protein is CASSDGTGSYEQYF. CDR3 nucleotide sequence: TGTGCCAGCAGTGATGGGACAGGCTCCTACGAGCAGTACTTC.

In this sample, this clone turned up once. The chain uses TRBV24-1 and TRBJ1-3, with unresolved D. The CDR3 is 14 amino acids. Germline V CDR1 and CDR2: KGHDR, SFDVKD. Trimming took off 7 bases at V and 1 base at J, with 10 bases between the two ends. The CDR3 is CATSGSNSGNTIYF. CDR3 bases: TGTGCCACCAGCGGCAGTAATTCTGGAAACACCATATATTTT.

The chain combines TRBV27 with TRBJ1-5; D is unclear. CDR1 is MNHEY and CDR2 is SMNVEV in the germline V gene (reference sequence). The CDR3 has 14 amino acids. Trimming took off 3 bases at V and 6 bases at J, with 12 bases between the two ends. The CDR3 region has the DNA TGTGCCAGCAGTTTGGGTATGGGTAGTCAGCCCCAGCATTTT. Amino acid sequence: CASSLGMGSQPQHF.

V usage is TRBV5-4 and J usage is TRBJ2-1; 7 bases map to TRBD2. This CDR3 has 16 amino acids. Germline assignment: CDR1 SGHNT and CDR2 YYREEE (reference sequence). The V segment lost 4 bases and the J segment 5 bases; nucleotides outside the gene matches: 12. For the CDR3, the DNA is TGTGCCAGCAGCAATTCACGGGACTACGCGAACAATGAGCAGTTCTTC. It yields the protein CASSNSRDYANNEQFF.

The chain combines TRBV5-1 with TRBJ2-7; 9 nucleotides agree with TRBD1. V lost 7 bases and J lost 3; bases outside the gene matches: 11. The CDR3 is 15 residues long. CDR1 SGHRS and CDR2 YFSETQ come from the germline V gene. This chain's CDR3 is CASRVSGQGYYEQYF. The CDR3 DNA sequence: TGCGCCAGCCGCGTGTCCGGACAGGGGTACTACGAGCAGTACTTC.

V is TRBV6-5 and J is TRBJ2-7, with D perhaps TRBD1 (6 bases). This CDR3 has 15 residues. CDR1 is MNHEY and CDR2 is SVGAGI in the germline V gene. The germline V and J ends were trimmed by 2 bases and 5 bases, with 16 bases remaining between them. CDR3 residues: CASSYGAAGDHEQYF. The CDR3 bases are TGTGCCAGCAGTTACGGGGCGGCAGGGGACCACGAGCAGTACTTC.

The chain links TRBV4-1 to TRBJ1-3; 9 bases line up with TRBD1. The CDR3 totals 16 residues. Germline-derived CDR1 and CDR2 are MGHRA and YSYEKL. V was clipped by 2 bases and J by 1 base; unmatched bases: 3. CDR3 DNA: TGCGCCAGCAGCCAAAACGGACAGGGGTCTGGAAACACCATATATTTT. It encodes CASSQNGQGSGNTIYF.

This chain links TRBV19 with TRBJ1-5; D might be TRBD1 (6 bases). CDR1 and CDR2 (germline): LNHDA, SQIVND (reference sequence). V was pared by 7 bases and J by 1 base, with 17 bases between. The CDR3 covers 16 residues. The CDR3 DNA reads as TGTGCCAGTATATATGGGGGGGCGGGGAGCAATCAGCCCCAGCATTTT. It translates to CASIYGGAGSNQPQHF.

The chain is built from TRBV7-9 and TRBJ1-2, with D maybe TRBD1 (5 bases). Per germline, CDR1 SEHNR and CDR2 FQNEAQ (reference sequence). V lost 1 base, J lost 4 bases, and 10 bases lay in between. There are 14 residues in the CDR3. The CDR3 nucleotides are TGTGCCAGCAGCTTAGAGGGGCCTCGCTATGGCTACACCTTC. Translation: CASSLEGPRYGYTF.

The V and J genes are TRBV6-5 and TRBJ1-5; D is possibly TRBD1 (5 bases). V was trimmed by 6 bases and J by 11 bases, leaving 23 bases between them. CDR3 length: 15 amino acids. Per the germline V gene, CDR1 is MNHEY and CDR2 is SVGAGI. The CDR3 sequence: CASSSPRTGDGTQHF. CDR3 DNA sequence: TGTGCCAGCAGCTCCCCCCGGACGGGGGATGGGACCCAGCATTTT.

The chain employs TRBV6-1 and TRBJ2-5; tentative D call: TRBD2 (5 bases). The CDR3 runs to 15 residues. From germline, CDR1 is MNHNS and CDR2 SASEGT. The V end lost 2 bases, the J end lost 5 bases, and 15 bases lay between the germline ends. The CDR3 loop reads CASSENRGNRETQYF. The CDR3 coding sequence is TGTGCCAGCAGTGAAAATCGGGGAAATAGGGAGACCCAGTACTTC.

This chain connects TRBV5-4 to TRBJ2-5; 16 nucleotides agree with TRBD2. In germline, CDR1 is SGHNT, CDR2 YYREEE (reference sequence). V dropped 4 bases and J dropped 5; count of bases not matched to a gene: 2. CDR3 length equals 15 residues. The CDR3 loop is CASSGTSGGVETQYF. CDR3 coding DNA: TGTGCCAGCAGCGGGACTAGCGGGGGGGTGGAGACCCAGTACTTC.

This clone was recorded once. This sequence joins TRBV6-4 and TRBJ1-2, with a possible D match to TRBD1 (6 bases). The CDR3 contains 15 residues. The germline V gene has CDR1 MRHNA and CDR2 SNTAGT. V lost 6 bases and J lost 2, with 16 bases in between. CDR3: CASRPGGGLNYGYTF. The CDR3 DNA sequence: TGTGCCAGCAGGCCCGGAGGGGGGCTGAACTATGGCTACACCTTC.